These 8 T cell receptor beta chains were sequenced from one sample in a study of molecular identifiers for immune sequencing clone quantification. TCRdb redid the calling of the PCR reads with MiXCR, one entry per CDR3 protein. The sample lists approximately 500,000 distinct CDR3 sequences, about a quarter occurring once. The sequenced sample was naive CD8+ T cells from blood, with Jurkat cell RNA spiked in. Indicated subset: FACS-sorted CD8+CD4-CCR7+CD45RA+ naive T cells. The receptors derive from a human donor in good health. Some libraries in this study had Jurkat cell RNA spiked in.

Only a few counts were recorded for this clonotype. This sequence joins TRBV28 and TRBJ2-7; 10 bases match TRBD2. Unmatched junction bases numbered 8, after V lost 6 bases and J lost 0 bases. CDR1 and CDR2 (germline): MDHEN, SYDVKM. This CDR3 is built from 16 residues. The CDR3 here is CASSRTLAGYSYEQYF. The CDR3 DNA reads TGTGCCAGCAGCAGAACACTAGCGGGGTACTCCTACGAGCAGTACTTC.

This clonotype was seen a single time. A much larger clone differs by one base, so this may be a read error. This CDR3 reads CVSSWSGGEQFF. In DNA, the CDR3 is TGTGTCAGCAGTTGGAGCGGCGGTGAGCAGTTCTTC. V gene TRBV27 combines with J gene TRBJ2-1, with D possibly being TRBD2 (5 bases). The CDR3 runs 12 residues. Germline-derived CDR1 and CDR2 are MNHEY and SMNVEV (reference sequence).

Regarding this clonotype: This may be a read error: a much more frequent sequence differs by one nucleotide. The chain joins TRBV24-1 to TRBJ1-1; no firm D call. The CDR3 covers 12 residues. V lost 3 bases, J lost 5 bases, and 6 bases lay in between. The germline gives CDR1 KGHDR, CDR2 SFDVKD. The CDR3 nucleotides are TGTGCCACCAGTGATCTCGTGACTGAAGCTTTCTTT. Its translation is CATSDLVTEAFF.

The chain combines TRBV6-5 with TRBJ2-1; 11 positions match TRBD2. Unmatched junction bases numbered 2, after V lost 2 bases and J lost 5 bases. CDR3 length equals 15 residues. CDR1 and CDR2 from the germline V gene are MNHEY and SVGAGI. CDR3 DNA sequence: TGTGCCAGCAGTTACGGGACTAGCGGACACAATGAGCAGTTCTTC. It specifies CASSYGTSGHNEQFF.

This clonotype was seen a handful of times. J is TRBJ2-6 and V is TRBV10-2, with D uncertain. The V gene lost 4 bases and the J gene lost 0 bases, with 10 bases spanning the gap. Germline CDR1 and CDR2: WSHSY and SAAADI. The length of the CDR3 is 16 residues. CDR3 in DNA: TGCGCCAGCAGTGTGGAAGGCCCCTCTGGGGCCAACGTCCTGACTTTC. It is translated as CASSVEGPSGANVLTF.

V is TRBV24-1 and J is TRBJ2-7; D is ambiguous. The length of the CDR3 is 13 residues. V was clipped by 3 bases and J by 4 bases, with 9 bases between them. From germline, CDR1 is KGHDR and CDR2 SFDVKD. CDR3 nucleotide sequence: TGTGCCACCAGTGATCCCCTTGGGTACGAGCAGTACTTC. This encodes CATSDPLGYEQYF.

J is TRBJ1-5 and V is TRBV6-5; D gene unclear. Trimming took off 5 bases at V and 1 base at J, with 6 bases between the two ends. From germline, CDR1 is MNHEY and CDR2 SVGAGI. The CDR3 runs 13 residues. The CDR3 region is CASSRRSNQPQHF. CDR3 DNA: TGTGCCAGCAGTCGGAGAAGCAATCAGCCCCAGCATTTT.

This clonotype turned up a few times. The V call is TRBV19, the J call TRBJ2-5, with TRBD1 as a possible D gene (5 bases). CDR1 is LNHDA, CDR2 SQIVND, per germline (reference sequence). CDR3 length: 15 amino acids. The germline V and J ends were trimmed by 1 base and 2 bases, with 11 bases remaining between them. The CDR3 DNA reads TGTGCCAGTAGTATAGGCAGGGAAATACAAGAGACCCAGTACTTC. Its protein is CASSIGREIQETQYF.